Listed below are T cell receptor beta chains from one sample, sequenced in a study of T cell responses to AZD1222 COVID-19 vaccine. Produced via immunoSEQ multiplex PCR; TCRdb's table is partial and in-frame only. The sample lists 160,000 or so clones, more than 80% seen once, with roughly 2.5% in the top ten. The source material was peripheral blood, sampled on day 0 of AZD1222 vaccination. Receptors were obtained from an adult in good health. CDR3s include the opening cysteine and the closing phenylalanine or tryptophan. The D gene is left open where the match is weak. Rows may omit the clone size; those that give it use once, few, many or a size class.

>TRBV19|-|-|TRBJ1-2
CASSHGLSYGYTF
TGTGCCAGTAGTCACGGACTATCCTATGGCTACACCTTC
>TRBV7-8|-|-|TRBJ1-1
CASSHVVGPLNTEAFF
TGTGCCAGCAGCCACGTAGTTGGCCCATTGAACACTGAAGCTTTCTTT
>TRBV29-1|-|-|TRBJ2-3
CSVEDQASGSTDTQYF
TGCAGCGTTGAAGATCAGGCGAGCGGGAGCACAGATACGCAGTATTTT
>TRBV18|-|-|TRBJ1-2
CASSRTPDGYGYTF
TGTGCCAGCTCACGGACACCGGACGGCTATGGCTACACCTTC
>TRBV7-6|-|-|TRBJ2-2
CASSRTDYTNTGELFF
TGTGCCAGCAGCCGGACAGACTACACGAACACCGGGGAGCTGTTTTTT
>TRBV10-3|TRBD2|-|TRBJ2-1
CAISSPSSGLSYNEQFF
TGTGCCATCAGCTCCCCTTCTAGCGGACTATCCTACAATGAGCAGTTCTTC
>TRBV10-1|TRBD2|once|TRBJ2-1
CASSAPASGGHNEQFF
TGCGCCAGCAGTGCCCCGGCTAGCGGGGGGCACAATGAGCAGTTCTTC
>TRBV19|TRBD1|-|TRBJ2-1
CASSTGTGYEQFF
TGTGCCAGTAGTACAGGGACAGGCTATGAGCAGTTCTTC
>TRBV5-4|TRBD2|-|TRBJ2-1
CASSHPTSGSDNEQFF
TGTGCCAGCAGCCACCCTACTAGCGGGAGCGACAATGAGCAGTTCTTC
>TRBV6-4|TRBD2|-|TRBJ2-3
CASSYSGSTDTQYF
TGTGCCAGCAGTTATAGCGGGAGCACAGATACGCAGTATTTT
>TRBV27|-|-|TRBJ1-6
CASSFNQAGNNSPLHF
TGTGCCAGCAGTTTTAATCAGGCAGGGAATAATTCACCCCTCCACTTT
>TRBV5-1|TRBD1|-|TRBJ1-2
CASSWTGQTDYGYTF
TGCGCCAGCAGCTGGACAGGTCAGACTGACTATGGCTACACCTTC
>TRBV19|-|-|TRBJ1-1
CASSIVGGRNTEAFF
TGTGCCAGTAGTATAGTTGGGGGCCGAAACACTGAAGCTTTCTTT
>TRBV19|-|-|TRBJ2-3
CASSIQGSDTQYF
TGTGCCAGTAGTATACAGGGGTCAGATACGCAGTATTTT
>TRBV9|-|-|TRBJ2-1
CASSPGSPSSYNEQFF
TGTGCCAGCAGCCCGGGGTCCCCGAGCTCCTACAATGAGCAGTTCTTC
>TRBV10-3|TRBD1|-|TRBJ2-3
CAVLFTGTGANTQYF
TGTGCCGTCCTATTTACCGGGACAGGGGCAAATACGCAGTATTTT
>TRBV27|-|-|TRBJ2-7
CASSSGTGDYEQYF
TGTGCCAGCAGTTCCGGGACGGGGGACTACGAGCAGTACTTC
>TRBV7-2|-|-|TRBJ1-4
CASSLVSGTVEKLFF
TGTGCCAGCAGCTTAGTCTCTGGGACGGTAGAAAAACTGTTTTTT
>TRBV29-1|-|-|TRBJ2-7
CSVEPKGSYEQYF
TGCAGCGTTGAACCCAAGGGGAGCTACGAGCAGTACTTC
>TRBV5-1|-|-|TRBJ1-4
CASSLRAGNEKLFF
TGCGCCAGCAGCTTGAGGGCAGGGAATGAAAAACTGTTTTTT
>TRBV20-1|-|-|TRBJ2-1
CSARDLAEQFF
TGCAGTGCTAGAGATCTGGCTGAGCAGTTCTTC
>TRBV27|TRBD1|-|TRBJ1-2
CASSPPGQGFYGYTF
TGTGCCAGCAGTCCCCCGGGACAGGGATTCTATGGCTACACCTTC
>TRBV19|-|-|TRBJ1-2
CASTGSQGYTF
TGTGCCAGTACGGGCAGTCAGGGCTACACCTTC
>TRBV12-3/TRBV12-4|-|-|TRBJ2-1
CASSFKGGGEQFF
TGTGCCAGCAGTTTCAAGGGCGGAGGAGAGCAGTTCTTC
>TRBV12-3/TRBV12-4|TRBD1|-|TRBJ1-1
CASSSGQVAEAFF
TGTGCCAGCAGTTCCGGACAGGTCGCTGAAGCTTTCTTT
>TRBV3-1/TRBV3-2|TRBD1|-|TRBJ2-2
CASSPGGVWTGELFF
TGTGCCAGCAGCCCAGGGGGTGTATGGACCGGGGAGCTGTTTTTT
>TRBV12-3/TRBV12-4|-|-|TRBJ1-1
CASSVGPGAAFF
TGTGCCAGCAGTGTGGGACCAGGGGCGGCTTTCTTT
>TRBV25-1|-|-|TRBJ2-7
CASSGRRRGYEQYF
TGTGCCAGCAGTGGGCGGCGGAGAGGTTACGAGCAGTACTTC
>TRBV10-3|-|-|TRBJ1-1
CAISDKGRANTEAFF
TGTGCCATCAGTGATAAGGGTCGGGCGAACACTGAAGCTTTCTTT
>TRBV2|-|-|TRBJ2-7
CASRIRTVGEQYF
TGTGCCAGCAGGATTAGGACAGTCGGGGAGCAGTACTTC
>TRBV7-9|TRBD1|-|TRBJ1-1
CASTSIQTGRNTEAFF
TGTGCCAGCACCTCCATCCAGACAGGGAGGAACACTGAAGCTTTCTTT
>TRBV15|TRBD1|-|TRBJ1-5
CATSQGTGSNQPQHF
TGTGCCACCAGCCAGGGGACAGGGAGCAATCAGCCCCAGCATTTT
>TRBV6-5|-|-|TRBJ2-2
CASRRVQGELFF
TGTGCCAGCAGAAGGGTCCAGGGAGAGCTGTTTTTT
>TRBV28|-|-|TRBJ1-1
CASRGWSEAFF
TGTGCCAGCAGGGGGTGGAGTGAAGCTTTCTTT
>TRBV4-2|-|-|TRBJ1-6
CASSQDWESSYNSPLHF
TGTGCCAGCAGCCAAGATTGGGAAAGCTCCTATAATTCACCCCTCCACTTT
>TRBV15|-|-|TRBJ1-1
CATSRDSGVTEAFF
TGTGCCACCAGCAGAGATTCAGGGGTCACTGAAGCTTTCTTT
>TRBV19|-|-|TRBJ1-5
CASSPQGRQPQHF
TGTGCCAGTAGCCCCCAGGGGAGACAGCCCCAGCATTTT
>TRBV6-2/TRBV6-3|-|-|TRBJ1-1
CASSNQVEAFF
TGTGCCAGCAGTAACCAGGTCGAAGCTTTCTTT
>TRBV2|-|once|TRBJ2-5
CASSEEASRTQYF
TGTGCCAGCAGTGAAGAGGCCTCTAGGACCCAGTACTTC
>TRBV12-3/TRBV12-4|-|once|TRBJ1-3
CASSTSSGNTIYF
TGTGCCAGCAGCACGAGCTCTGGAAACACCATATATTTT
>TRBV3-1/TRBV3-2|TRBD2|-|TRBJ2-3
CASSQDQGLAGGTDTQYF
TGTGCCAGCAGCCAAGATCAGGGGCTAGCGGGAGGCACAGATACGCAGTATTTT
>TRBV29-1|-|-|TRBJ1-5
CSFGEGSGQPQHF
TGCAGCTTTGGGGAGGGGAGTGGTCAGCCCCAGCATTTT
>TRBV7-2|-|once|TRBJ2-4
CASSLETSLKNIQYF
TGTGCCAGCAGCTTGGAGACGAGCCTCAAAAACATTCAGTACTTC
>TRBV5-6|TRBD2|-|TRBJ2-1
CASSLIGEGRNEQFF
TGTGCCAGCAGCTTGATAGGGGAGGGCAGGAATGAGCAGTTCTTC
>TRBV9|TRBD2|-|TRBJ2-7
CASSQLADQYEQYF
TGTGCCAGCAGTCAACTAGCGGATCAATACGAGCAGTACTTC
>TRBV15|-|-|TRBJ2-1
CATSHRRGTSSYNEQFF
TGTGCCACCAGTCATAGAAGGGGGACGAGCTCCTACAATGAGCAGTTCTTC